What follows is one T cell receptor (beta chain) and its context. The CDR3 extends over 19 amino acids. V gave up 4 bases and J gave up 5 bases; unmatched junction bases: 19. Germline lookup yields CDR1 MNHEY and CDR2 SVGEGT. This sample was included in a study of blood T cells in healthy people across ages. In terms of origin and age, donors were healthy Caucasian individuals from Russia aged about 6 to 95. Then a second PCR, running roughly 6 to 12 cycles, was carried out with a sample-barcoded 5' primer and a J-beta primer mix. From the 5' RACE reads, TCRdb called clonotypes with MiXCR, one entry per CDR3 protein. Of approximately 1.5 million distinct CDR3 sequences listed, approximately 42% are singletons.

The sample was blood. This sequence originates from a young woman in good health. J is TRBJ2-1 and V is TRBV6-2 or TRBV6-3; 8 bases map to TRBD2. The CDR3 is CASSFSPGGRREPNNEQFF. The CDR3 nucleotides read TGTGCCAGCAGTTTCTCACCGGGGGGGCGGAGGGAGCCCAACAATGAGCAGTTCTTC.